This paragraph covers one T cell receptor beta chain sequence. This specimen comes from a study of cytomegalovirus exposure and HLA in healthy donors. There are 13 residues in the CDR3. V lost 1 base and J lost 1, with 3 bases in between. Germline lookup yields CDR1 LNHDA and CDR2 SQIVND (reference sequence). PCR was performed using 60 Vbeta and 13 Jbeta primers. Sequenced by immunoSEQ multiplex PCR; TCRdb stores in-frame clones only, minus some. The data show 85,000 or so clones, and the top ten clones hold around 1.1%. The sequence came from a young woman in good health and CMV-seronegative. This chain links TRBV19 with TRBJ2-3; D uncertain. The sample was PBMCs. This CDR3 is CASSIGGTDTQYF. The CDR3 nucleotides are TGTGCCAGTAGTATAGGAGGCACAGATACGCAGTATTTT.